Shown below are 25 T cell receptor beta chains from a single sample sequenced in a study of T-cell reconstitution after alpha-beta-depleted transplantation in children. For TCRbeta, the library was prepared with unique molecular identifiers. TCRdb itself ran the PCR reads through MiXCR, one entry per CDR3 protein. Here the sample spans just under 150,000 distinct CDR3 sequences, more than 8% being singletons. Source: PBMCs, mostly from graft donor cells, taken 180 days after TCRalphabeta/CD19-depleted stem cell transplant. These receptors were taken from a female patient between 2 and 10 years old who had a stem cell transplant for congenital amegakaryocytic thrombocytopenia, so the T cells may come from the graft donor.

This clonotype was seen ten or more times. The chain has TRBV5-8 and TRBJ1-2; 7 bases agree with TRBD1. The J segment lost 8 bases and the V segment lost 1 base, leaving 2 bases of the junction unmatched. This CDR3 has 12 amino acids. Germline CDR1 and CDR2: SGHTS and YDEGEE. The CDR3 here is CASSLNRGGYTF. Written as DNA, the CDR3 is TGTGCCAGCAGCTTGAACAGGGGAGGCTACACCTTC.

This clonotype was seen more than once but under ten times. This chain joins TRBV30 and TRBJ1-2; D might be TRBD1 (5 bases). Trimming took 0 bases from V and 7 from J, leaving 6 bases between them. The CDR3 totals 11 residues. Germline values: CDR1 GTSNPN, CDR2 SVGIG (reference sequence). The CDR3, as DNA: TGTGCCTGGAGTGTCGGGGCTGGCTACACCTTC. It is translated as CAWSVGAGYTF.

This clonotype turned up a few times. The V gene is TRBV25-1, the J gene TRBJ1-4; TRBD1 matches 8 bases. Germline loops: CDR1 MGHDK, CDR2 SYGVNS. The CDR3 spans 16 residues. Trimming removed 1 base from V and 7 bases from J; junction bases left unmatched: 8. The CDR3 spells CASSEWRTGSGEKLFF. CDR3 sequence (DNA): TGTGCCAGCAGTGAATGGCGGACAGGGTCGGGTGAAAAACTGTTTTTT. The whole variable domain, remainder taken from reference TRBV25-1 and TRBJ1-4, is EADIYQTPRYLVIGTGKKITLECSQTMGHDKMYWYQQDPGMELHLIHYSYGVNSTEKGDLSSESTVSRIRTEHFPLTLESARPSHTSQYLCASSEWRTGSGEKLFFGSGTQLSVL.

The sample holds many counts of this clonotype. V usage is TRBV2 and J usage is TRBJ2-1, with D unclear. This CDR3 contains 11 residues. V lost 10 bases to trimming and J lost 6 bases, with 10 bases between them. Looked up from germline, CDR1 is SNHLY and CDR2 is FYNNEI. CDR3 loop: CATARVNEQFF. CDR3 nucleotide sequence: TGTGCCACGGCGCGAGTCAATGAGCAGTTCTTC.

The V and J genes are TRBV4-1 and TRBJ2-1, with D possibly TRBD2 on 6 matching bases. The CDR3 loop spans 15 amino acids. Germline assignment: CDR1 MGHRA and CDR2 YSYEKL. Trimming removed 8 bases at V and 4 bases at J, with 18 bases between. CDR3 nucleotides: TGCGCCAGCTCCATCCGGCTTGGAGGGTACAATGAGCAGTTCTTC. Amino acid sequence: CASSIRLGGYNEQFF.

The rearrangement uses TRBV20-1 and TRBJ2-4; D is unresolved. Germline CDR1 DFQATT, CDR2 SNEGSKA (reference sequence). V lost 7 bases and J lost 7, with 14 bases in between. CDR3 size: 12 residues. CDR3 protein: CSGTSGENIQYF. As DNA, the CDR3 is TGCAGTGGCACCTCAGGAGAGAACATTCAGTACTTC.

This clonotype was seen many times. This chain uses TRBV7-9 with TRBJ2-3, with D unresolved. CDR1 SEHNR and CDR2 FQNEAQ come from the germline V gene (reference sequence). The CDR3 extends over 13 amino acids. Trimming removed 6 bases from V and 0 bases from J, with 7 bases in between. The CDR3 loop is CASSKASTDTQYF. CDR3 DNA: TGTGCCAGCAGTAAGGCTAGCACAGATACGCAGTATTTT. The full variable domain, its missing parts supplied by reference TRBV7-9 and TRBJ2-3, is DTGVSQNPRHKITKRGQNVTFRCDPISEHNRLYWYRQTLGQGPEFLTYFQNEAQLEKSRLLSDRFSAERPKGSFSTLEIQRTEQGDSAMYLCASSKASTDTQYFGPGTRLTVL.

This clonotype was found many times. The chain has TRBV28 and TRBJ2-1; D ambiguous. The V gene's germline CDR1 is MDHEN and CDR2 SYDVKM. This CDR3 is 11 amino acids long. The V and J ends lost 7 bases and 6 bases respectively, with 7 bases between them. The CDR3: CASTLSNEQFF. The CDR3 DNA sequence: TGTGCCAGCACCCTTAGCAATGAGCAGTTCTTC.

The rearrangement links TRBV20-1 to TRBJ1-2, with 7 positions matching TRBD1. The CDR3 contains 17 residues. CDR1 and CDR2 (germline): DFQATT, SNEGSKA (reference sequence). The junction had 12 bases not matched to a gene; V was cut back by 2 bases and J by 0 bases. The CDR3: CSARQPLTGPANYGYTF. The CDR3 coding sequence is TGCAGTGCTAGACAGCCACTGACAGGGCCGGCTAACTATGGCTACACCTTC.

At least ten counts were recorded for this clonotype. In DNA form, the CDR3 reads TGTGCCAGCAGTCACGGACAGGGCGTTCCAGGCACAGATACGCAGTATTTT. As protein: CASSHGQGVPGTDTQYF. The rearrangement uses TRBV12-3 or TRBV12-4 and TRBJ2-3, with 8 bases fitting TRBD1. The CDR3 runs 17 residues. Trimming removed 5 bases from V and 1 base from J; junction bases left unmatched: 11.

This clonotype was observed many times. This rearrangement joins TRBV5-1 to TRBJ2-1; TRBD1 might be the D (6 bases). The CDR3 spans 14 residues. Germline V gives CDR1 SGHRS, CDR2 YFSETQ. V shed 0 bases and J shed 9 bases, with 13 bases lying between them. DNA for the CDR3: TGCGCCAGCAGCTTGGACAGGGAGTCCGGTGAGCAGTTCTTC. Translating gives CASSLDRESGEQFF. The variable domain in full, completed from reference TRBV5-1 and TRBJ2-1, reads KAGVTQTPRYLIKTRGQQVTLSCSPISGHRSVSWYQQTPGQGLQFLFEYFSETQRNKGNFPGRFSGRQFSNSRSEMNVSTLELGDSALYLCASSLDRESGEQFFGPGTRLTVL.

This clonotype was detected only a few times. The chain is built from TRBV2 and TRBJ2-6, with D perhaps TRBD1 (6 bases). Germline CDR1 reads SNHLY; CDR2 reads FYNNEI. This CDR3 spans 15 amino acids. The germline V and J ends were trimmed by 6 bases and 4 bases, with 13 bases remaining between them. CDR3 amino acids: CASSSTGIGANVLTF. CDR3 DNA: TGTGCCAGCAGCTCAACAGGGATCGGGGCCAACGTCCTGACTTTC.

This clonotype was detected only a few times. V usage is TRBV4-1 and J usage is TRBJ2-2; D might be TRBD2 (7 bases). In germline, CDR1 is MGHRA, CDR2 YSYEKL. Trimming stripped 4 bases from V and 4 bases from J, with 19 bases between. The CDR3 extends over 17 amino acids. The CDR3 nucleotides read TGCGCCAGCAGCCCAAGGGCGGGGGCGCGGGGCACCGGGGAGCTGTTTTTT. Its translation: CASSPRAGARGTGELFF.

The V call is TRBV20-1, the J call TRBJ1-2; no reliable D call. The CDR3 contains 13 residues. The germline V and J ends were trimmed by 3 bases and 2 bases, with 10 bases remaining between them. Germline V gene data show CDR1 as DFQATT and CDR2 as SNEGSKA (reference sequence). The CDR3 here is CSARLGWNYGYTF. In nucleotides, the CDR3 is TGCAGTGCTAGGTTGGGGTGGAACTATGGCTACACCTTC.

This clonotype has a count of ten or more. V usage is TRBV20-1 and J usage is TRBJ2-1; maybe TRBD2 (6 bases). CDR3 size: 13 residues. Germline V gives CDR1 DFQATT, CDR2 SNEGSKA (reference sequence). V was pared by 6 bases and J by 5 bases, with 14 bases between. CDR3 loop: CSAPRGTDNEQFF. DNA of the CDR3: TGCAGTGCCCCCCGGGGGACTGACAATGAGCAGTTCTTC.

This clonotype showed up many times. This chain joins TRBV7-9 and TRBJ2-7, with D perhaps given as TRBD1 or TRBD2 (5 bases each). The V end was cut by 4 bases, the J end by 1 base, with 14 bases between. CDR3 size: 15 residues. Germline CDR1 is SEHNR and CDR2 is FQNEAQ (reference sequence). The CDR3 protein is CASSSHRDPSYEQYF. The DNA of the CDR3 is TGTGCCAGCAGCTCTCACCGGGACCCATCCTACGAGCAGTACTTC.

The table lists this clonotype with many counts. The V gene is TRBV20-1, the J gene TRBJ1-2; D uncertain. The CDR3 loop spans 15 amino acids. Trimming took off 6 bases at V and 0 bases at J, with 17 bases between the two ends. CDR1 is DFQATT and CDR2 is SNEGSKA in the germline V gene (reference sequence). CDR3 protein: CSARAAGLTNYGYTF. In DNA, the CDR3 is TGCAGTGCGCGTGCGGCAGGACTAACTAACTATGGCTACACCTTC.

This clonotype occurred many times. This sequence joins TRBV20-1 and TRBJ2-1; TRBD1 might be the D (5 bases). V gave up 3 bases and J gave up 3 bases, with 18 bases separating them. This CDR3 is built from 16 residues. Germline assignment: CDR1 DFQATT and CDR2 SNEGSKA (reference sequence). This CDR3 reads CSARGFRSGIYNEQFF. The CDR3 nucleotides read TGCAGTGCTAGGGGCTTTCGGTCAGGGATCTACAATGAGCAGTTCTTC.

The chain is built from TRBV30 and TRBJ2-1; D is uncertain. The ends were cut back, 3 bases at V and 3 bases at J, with 12 bases in the middle. The CDR3 consists of 14 residues. The germline V gene has CDR1 GTSNPN and CDR2 SVGIG (reference sequence). The CDR3 DNA is TGTGCCTGGAGCGGGCCTGCCGGCTACAATGAGCAGTTCTTC. Encoded protein: CAWSGPAGYNEQFF.

This clonotype has a count of ten or more. The genes are TRBV28 and TRBJ1-1; TRBD1 is a possible D gene (5 bases). From germline, CDR1 is MDHEN and CDR2 SYDVKM. This CDR3 is built from 15 residues. V lost 2 bases, J lost 9 bases, and 19 bases lay in between. CDR3 nucleotide sequence: TGTGCCAGCAGTTTACCCGGGACCTCTTTTTTGAAAGCTTTCTTT. Residues: CASSLPGTSFLKAFF.

This chain joins TRBV18 and TRBJ1-1; 9 positions match TRBD1. The V segment lost 1 base and the J segment 4 bases; nucleotides outside the gene matches: 7. The CDR3 spans 16 residues. Germline V gene data show CDR1 as KGHSH and CDR2 as LQKENI. CDR3 nucleotide sequence: TGTGCCAGCTCACCACGTCTAACAGGGGGCATCACTGAAGCTTTCTTT. Protein product: CASSPRLTGGITEAFF. Using reference TRBV18 and TRBJ1-1 for the parts outside the CDR3, the full variable domain is NAGVMQNPRHLVRRRGQEARLRCSPMKGHSHVYWYRQLPEEGLKFMVYLQKENIIDESGMPKERFSAEFPKEGPSILRIQQVVRGDSAAYFCASSPRLTGGITEAFFGQGTRLTVV.

The chain links TRBV12-3 or TRBV12-4 to TRBJ2-2, with D hard to call. V lost 4 bases to trimming and J lost 5 bases, with 14 bases between them. CDR3 size: 15 residues. Here the CDR3 reads CASSWAPPRTGELFF. The CDR3 DNA is TGTGCCAGCAGTTGGGCCCCCCCGAGGACCGGGGAGCTGTTTTTT.

This chain connects TRBV6-5 to TRBJ2-3, with TRBD2 as a possible D gene (5 bases). V lost 4 bases and J lost 5, with 19 bases in between. Germline CDR1 is MNHEY and CDR2 is SVGAGI. CDR3 size: 16 residues. CDR3 region: CASSSPGGSGGDTQYF. CDR3 nucleotide sequence: TGTGCCAGCAGTTCCCCCGGCGGGTCAGGAGGAGATACGCAGTATTTT.

This clonotype has a count of ten or more. The CDR3 loop is CSARLRQGDGYTF. In nucleotides, the CDR3 is TGCAGTGCTAGGCTCCGACAGGGGGATGGCTACACCTTC. V gene TRBV20-1 combines with J gene TRBJ1-2; the match to TRBD1 covers 9 bases. The CDR3 consists of 13 residues. Germline assignment: CDR1 DFQATT and CDR2 SNEGSKA (reference sequence). Germline trimming cut 3 bases from V and 6 bases from J; bases unmatched to any gene: 5.

This clonotype turned up a few times. This rearrangement joins TRBV12-3 or TRBV12-4 to TRBJ2-4; D tentatively fits TRBD1 or TRBD2 (5 bases each). Trimming left V 2 bases short and J 4 bases short, with 15 bases between. This CDR3 has 16 residues. The CDR3 here is CASSLWDPARKNIQYF. For the CDR3, the DNA is TGTGCCAGCAGTTTATGGGACCCGGCCCGAAAAAACATTCAGTACTTC.